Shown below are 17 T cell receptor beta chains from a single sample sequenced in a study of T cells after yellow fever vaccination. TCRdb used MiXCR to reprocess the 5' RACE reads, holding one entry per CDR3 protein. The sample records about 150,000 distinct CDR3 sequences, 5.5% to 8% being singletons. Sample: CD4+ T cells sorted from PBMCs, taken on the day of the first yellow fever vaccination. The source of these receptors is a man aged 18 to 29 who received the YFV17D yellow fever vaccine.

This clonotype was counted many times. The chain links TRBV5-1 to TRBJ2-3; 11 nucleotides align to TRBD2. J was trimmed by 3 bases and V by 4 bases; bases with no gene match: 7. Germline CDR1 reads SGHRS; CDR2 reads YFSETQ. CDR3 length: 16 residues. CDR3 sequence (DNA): TGCGCCAGCAGCGGCTCTAGCGGGGGGCCTACAGATACGCAGTATTTT. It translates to CASSGSSGGPTDTQYF.

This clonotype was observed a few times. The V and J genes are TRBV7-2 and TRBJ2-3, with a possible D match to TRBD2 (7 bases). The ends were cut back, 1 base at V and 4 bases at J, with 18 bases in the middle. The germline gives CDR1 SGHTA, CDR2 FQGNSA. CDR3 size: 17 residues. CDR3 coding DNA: TGTGCCAGCAGCTTAGAAGCTGGGGGCCGGGGGGCAGATACGCAGTATTTT. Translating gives CASSLEAGGRGADTQYF.

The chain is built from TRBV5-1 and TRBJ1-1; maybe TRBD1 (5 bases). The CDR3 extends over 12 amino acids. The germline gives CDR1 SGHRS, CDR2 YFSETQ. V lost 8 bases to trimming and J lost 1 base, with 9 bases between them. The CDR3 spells CARRDRNTEAFF. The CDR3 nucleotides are TGCGCCAGGAGGGACCGGAACACTGAAGCTTTCTTT. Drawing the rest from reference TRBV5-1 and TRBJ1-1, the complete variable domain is KAGVTQTPRYLIKTRGQQVTLSCSPISGHRSVSWYQQTPGQGLQFLFEYFSETQRNKGNFPGRFSGRQFSNSRSEMNVSTLELGDSALYLCARRDRNTEAFFGQGTRLTVV.

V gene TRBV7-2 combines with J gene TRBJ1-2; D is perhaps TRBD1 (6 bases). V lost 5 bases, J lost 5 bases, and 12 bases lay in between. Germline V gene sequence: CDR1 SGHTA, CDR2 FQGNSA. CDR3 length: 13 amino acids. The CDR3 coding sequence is TGTGCCAGCAGCGGAGGGGGGAATTATGGCTACACCTTC. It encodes CASSGGGNYGYTF.

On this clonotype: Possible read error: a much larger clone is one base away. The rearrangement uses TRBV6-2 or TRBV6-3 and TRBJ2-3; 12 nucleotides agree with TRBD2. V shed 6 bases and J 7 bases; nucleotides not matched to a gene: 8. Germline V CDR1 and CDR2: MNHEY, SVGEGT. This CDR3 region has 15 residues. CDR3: CASRYPGLAGNTQYF. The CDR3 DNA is TGTGCCAGCAGATACCCAGGACTAGCGGGAAATACGCAGTATTTT.

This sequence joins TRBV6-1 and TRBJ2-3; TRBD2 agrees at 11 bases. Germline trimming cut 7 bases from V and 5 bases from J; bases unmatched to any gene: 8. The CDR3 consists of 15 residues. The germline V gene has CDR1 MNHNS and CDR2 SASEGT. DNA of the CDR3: TGTGCCAGCACCGGAATACTAGCGGGGGTAGATACGCAGTATTTT. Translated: CASTGILAGVDTQYF.

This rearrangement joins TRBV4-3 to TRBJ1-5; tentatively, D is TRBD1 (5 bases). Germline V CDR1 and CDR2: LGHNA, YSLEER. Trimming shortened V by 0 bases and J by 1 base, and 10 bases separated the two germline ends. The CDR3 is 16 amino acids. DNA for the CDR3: TGCGCCAGCAGCCAAGATAGGACACTAAGCAATCAGCCCCAGCATTTT. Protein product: CASSQDRTLSNQPQHF.

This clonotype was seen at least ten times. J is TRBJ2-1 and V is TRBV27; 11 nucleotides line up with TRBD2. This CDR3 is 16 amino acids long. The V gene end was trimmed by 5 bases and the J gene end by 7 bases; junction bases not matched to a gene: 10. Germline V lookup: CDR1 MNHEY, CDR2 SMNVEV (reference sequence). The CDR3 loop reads CASSPTSTSGANEQFF. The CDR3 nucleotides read TGTGCCAGCAGTCCAACATCGACTAGCGGGGCAAATGAGCAGTTCTTC.

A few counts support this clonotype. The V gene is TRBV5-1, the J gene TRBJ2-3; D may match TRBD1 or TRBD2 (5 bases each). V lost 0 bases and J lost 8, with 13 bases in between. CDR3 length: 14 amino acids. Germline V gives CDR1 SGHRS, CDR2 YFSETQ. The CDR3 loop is CASSLDQRQGTQYF. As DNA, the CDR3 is TGCGCCAGCAGCTTGGACCAGCGGCAGGGTACGCAGTATTTT.

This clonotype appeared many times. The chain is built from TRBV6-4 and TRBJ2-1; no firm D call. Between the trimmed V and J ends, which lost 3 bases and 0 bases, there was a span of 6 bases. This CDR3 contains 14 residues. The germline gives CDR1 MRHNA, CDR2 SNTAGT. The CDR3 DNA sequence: TGTGCCAGCAGTGAGAGCAGCTCCTACAATGAGCAGTTCTTC. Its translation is CASSESSSYNEQFF.

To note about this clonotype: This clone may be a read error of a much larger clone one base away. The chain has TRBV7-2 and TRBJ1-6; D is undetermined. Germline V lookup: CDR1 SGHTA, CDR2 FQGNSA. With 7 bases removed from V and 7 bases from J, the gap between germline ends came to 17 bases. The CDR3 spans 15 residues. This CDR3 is CASTLFSGGNSPLHF. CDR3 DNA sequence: TGTGCCAGCACCCTTTTTTCAGGCGGGAATTCACCCCTCCACTTT. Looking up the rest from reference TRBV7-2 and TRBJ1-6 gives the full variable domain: GAGVSQSPSNKVTEKGKDVELRCDPISGHTALYWYRQSLGQGLEFLIYFQGNSAPDKSGLPSDRFSAERTGGSVSTLTIQRTQQEDSAVYLCASTLFSGGNSPLHFGNGTRLTVT.

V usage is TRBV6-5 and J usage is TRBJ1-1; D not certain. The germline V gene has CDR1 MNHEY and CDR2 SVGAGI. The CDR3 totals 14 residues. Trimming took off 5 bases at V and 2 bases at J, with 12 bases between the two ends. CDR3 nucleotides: TGTGCCAGCAGTACACTGACCGCCAACACTGAAGCTTTCTTT. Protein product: CASSTLTANTEAFF.

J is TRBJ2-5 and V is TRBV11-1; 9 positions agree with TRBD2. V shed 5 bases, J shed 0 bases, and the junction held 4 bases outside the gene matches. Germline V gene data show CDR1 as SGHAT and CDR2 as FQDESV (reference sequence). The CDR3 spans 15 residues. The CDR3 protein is CASSPRGGYQETQYF. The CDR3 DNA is TGTGCCAGCAGCCCGCGGGGGGGGTACCAAGAGACCCAGTACTTC.

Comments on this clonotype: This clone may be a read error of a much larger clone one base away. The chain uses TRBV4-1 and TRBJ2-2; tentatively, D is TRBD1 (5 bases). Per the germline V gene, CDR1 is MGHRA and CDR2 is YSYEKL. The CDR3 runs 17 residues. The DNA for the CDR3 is TGCGCCAGCAGCCAAGGGCTGACAGCCTCGAACACCTGGGAGCTGTTTTTT. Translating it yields CASSQGLTASNTWELFF.

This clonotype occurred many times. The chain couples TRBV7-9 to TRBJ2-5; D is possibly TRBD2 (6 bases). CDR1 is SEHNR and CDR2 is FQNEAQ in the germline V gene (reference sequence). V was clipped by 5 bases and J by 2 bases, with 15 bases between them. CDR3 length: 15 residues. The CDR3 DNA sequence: TGTGCCAGCAGCCCTCGTCTAGCGAGTCAAGAGACCCAGTACTTC. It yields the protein CASSPRLASQETQYF.

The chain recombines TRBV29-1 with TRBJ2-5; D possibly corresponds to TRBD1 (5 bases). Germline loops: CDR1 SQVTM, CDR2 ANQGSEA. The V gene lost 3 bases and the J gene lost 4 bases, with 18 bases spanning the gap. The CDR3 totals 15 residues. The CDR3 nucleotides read TGCAGCGTTGAGCAGGGCCCCTTATGGGGAGAGACCCAGTACTTC. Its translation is CSVEQGPLWGETQYF.

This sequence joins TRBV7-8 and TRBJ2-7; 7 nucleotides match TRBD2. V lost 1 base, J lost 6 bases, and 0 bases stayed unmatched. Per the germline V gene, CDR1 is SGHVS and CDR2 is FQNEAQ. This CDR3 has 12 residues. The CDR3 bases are TGTGCCAGCAGCTTAGGGGGGGGCGAGCAGTACTTC. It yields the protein CASSLGGGEQYF.